The rows below give T cell receptor beta chains drawn from one sample of a study of T-cell memory formation after mild COVID-19. MiXCR, run by TCRdb on the 5' RACE reads, gives a single entry per CDR3 protein. The sample has more than 250,000 distinct CDR3 sequences; over 15% are singletons. Sequencing input: PBMCs or a T cell subset sorted from them (not recorded which). Receptor source: a man aged 18 to 30 who had mild COVID-19 (a few samples of this study predate the infection). Cell type and time point are not known. Each CDR3 is given with its conserved first and last residue. D genes are given only for firm matches. Part of the rows lack a size; the others show once, few, many or a class for expanded clones.

d_gene: TRBD2; j_gene: TRBJ2-3; v_gene: TRBV5-1; abundance: .; CDR3aa: CASSLAPSGGDTQYF; CDR3nt: TGCGCCAGCAGCTTGGCGCCTAGCGGGGGGGATACGCAGTATTTT
d_gene: TRBD1; j_gene: TRBJ2-3; v_gene: TRBV24-1; abundance: many; CDR3aa: CATSDRDSVLATDTQYF; CDR3nt: TGTGCCACCAGTGATCGGGACAGCGTACTTGCCACAGATACGCAGTATTTT
d_gene: .; j_gene: TRBJ1-1; v_gene: TRBV29-1; abundance: .; CDR3aa: CSVEVGPDEAFF; CDR3nt: TGCAGCGTTGAAGTGGGGCCCGATGAAGCTTTCTTT
d_gene: .; j_gene: TRBJ2-5; v_gene: TRBV11-2; abundance: many; CDR3aa: CASSPGAGETQYF; CDR3nt: TGTGCCAGCAGCCCGGGGGCCGGGGAGACCCAGTACTTC
d_gene: .; j_gene: TRBJ2-3; v_gene: TRBV20-1; abundance: .; CDR3aa: CSARPSPDTQYF; CDR3nt: TGCAGTGCTCGCCCAAGCCCTGATACGCAGTATTTT
d_gene: .; j_gene: TRBJ2-3; v_gene: TRBV7-2; abundance: many; CDR3aa: CASSRITGSSTDTQYF; CDR3nt: TGTGCCAGCAGCCGAATAACAGGTTCTAGCACAGATACGCAGTATTTT
d_gene: TRBD1; j_gene: TRBJ2-2; v_gene: TRBV20-1; abundance: .; CDR3aa: CSARPTGSTGELFF; CDR3nt: TGCAGTGCTAGACCGACAGGGTCGACCGGGGAGCTGTTTTTT
d_gene: .; j_gene: TRBJ2-5; v_gene: TRBV20-1; abundance: few; CDR3aa: CSAKIEGVGRETQYF; CDR3nt: TGCAGTGCTAAAATCGAAGGGGTCGGGAGAGAGACCCAGTACTTC
d_gene: .; j_gene: TRBJ1-3; v_gene: TRBV7-6; abundance: many; CDR3aa: CASSLRGAGNTIYF; CDR3nt: TGTGCCAGCAGCTTGAGGGGAGCTGGAAACACCATATATTTT
d_gene: .; j_gene: TRBJ2-3; v_gene: TRBV29-1; abundance: few; CDR3aa: CSVDRELTSTDTQYF; CDR3nt: TGCAGCGTTGATCGGGAGTTGACTAGCACAGATACGCAGTATTTT